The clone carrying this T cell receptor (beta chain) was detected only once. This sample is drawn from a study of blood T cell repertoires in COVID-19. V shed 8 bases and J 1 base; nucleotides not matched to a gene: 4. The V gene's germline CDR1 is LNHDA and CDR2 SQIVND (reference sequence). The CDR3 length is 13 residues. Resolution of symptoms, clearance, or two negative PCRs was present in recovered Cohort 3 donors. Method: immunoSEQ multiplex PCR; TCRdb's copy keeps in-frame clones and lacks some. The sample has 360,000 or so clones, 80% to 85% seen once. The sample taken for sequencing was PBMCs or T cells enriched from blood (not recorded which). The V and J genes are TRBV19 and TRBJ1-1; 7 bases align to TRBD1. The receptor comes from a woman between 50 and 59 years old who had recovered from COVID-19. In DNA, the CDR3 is TGTGCCAGTTCGGGACAGAGGAACACTGAAGCTTTCTTT. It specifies CASSGQRNTEAFF.